Sequencing of this TCR beta chain was carried out in a study of human T cells and chemical hapten exposure. Germline V gene lookup returns CDR1 LGHNA and CDR2 YNFKEQ. The J segment lost 2 bases and the V segment lost 6 bases, leaving 7 bases of the junction unmatched. This CDR3 contains 15 residues. Attachment of unique molecular identifiers to individual cDNA molecules was performed in the library. TCRdb re-analysed the RACE reads in MiXCR, keeping a single row per CDR3 protein. The sample consists of 200,000 to 300,000 distinct CDR3 sequences, 7.5% to 9% of them appearing once. As to time point: pre-sensitization, week 0. Sample treatment: therapeutic diphenylcyclopropenone sensitization with weekly scalp DPC.

The chain uses TRBV4-2 and TRBJ2-1, with 7 bases fitting TRBD2. The specimen was whole blood, collected in connection with sensitization to the hapten diphenylcyclopropenone (DPC). The receptor was isolated from a woman in her forties with alopecia areata. Some clones in this sample may be carry-over from other donors' samples. The CDR3 spells CASSHVGRTYNEQFF. In DNA form, the CDR3 reads TGTGCCAGCAGTCATGTCGGGAGGACCTACAATGAGCAGTTCTTC.